The clone carrying this T cell receptor (beta chain) was counted only a few times. No antigen is known for it. J was trimmed by 10 bases and V by 1 base; bases with no gene match: 12. The CDR3 sequence is 16 residues long. Germline CDR1 reads MDHEN; CDR2 reads SYDVKM. The entry originates in a study of cytotoxic CD8 clonotypes in ibrutinib-treated CLL. Study-wide points: Public clonotypes, an uncommon group, contracted or remained stable on treatment.

Sequenced by immunoSEQ multiplex PCR; TCRdb stores in-frame clones only, minus some. Among approximately 190,000 clones listed, around 75% were seen once. Sequences were derived from PBMCs, sampled after 12 months of ibrutinib treatment. This chain joins TRBV28 and TRBJ2-1, with 8 bases fitting TRBD2. This TCR derives from a human donor with chronic lymphocytic leukemia. The CDR3 loop is CASSLLRGARYEEQFF. In nucleotides, the CDR3 is TGTGCCAGCAGTTTATTGCGGGGGGCGAGATATGAGGAGCAGTTCTTC.